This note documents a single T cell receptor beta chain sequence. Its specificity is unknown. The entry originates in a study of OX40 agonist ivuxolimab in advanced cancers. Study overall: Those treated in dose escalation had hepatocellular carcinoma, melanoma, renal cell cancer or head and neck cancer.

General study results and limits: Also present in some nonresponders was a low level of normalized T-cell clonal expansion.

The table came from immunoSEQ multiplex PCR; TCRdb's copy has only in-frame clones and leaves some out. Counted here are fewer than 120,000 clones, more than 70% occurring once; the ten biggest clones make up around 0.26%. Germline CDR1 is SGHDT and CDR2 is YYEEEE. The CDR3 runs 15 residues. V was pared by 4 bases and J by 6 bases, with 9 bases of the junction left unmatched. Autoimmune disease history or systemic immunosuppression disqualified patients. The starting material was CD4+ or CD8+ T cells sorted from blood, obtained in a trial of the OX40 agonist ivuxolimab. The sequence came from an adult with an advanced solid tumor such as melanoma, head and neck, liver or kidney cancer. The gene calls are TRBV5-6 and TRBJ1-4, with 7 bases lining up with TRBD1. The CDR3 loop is CASSQYPDRDEKLFF. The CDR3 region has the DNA TGTGCCAGCAGCCAATACCCCGACAGGGATGAAAAACTGTTTTTT.